This T cell receptor beta chain came from a study of blood T cell repertoires in COVID-19. Germline loops: CDR1 SGHDT, CDR2 YYEEEE. This CDR3 is 16 amino acids long. The germline V and J ends were trimmed by 5 bases and 4 bases, with 22 bases remaining between them. Assay used: immunoSEQ multiplex PCR; TCRdb lists only in-frame clones, some missing. The sample yields some 230,000 clones, approximately 78% seen once. This clonotype was obtained from a woman of 80 years or more with COVID-19, enrolled during active disease. Source material: peripheral blood. V usage is TRBV5-6 and J usage is TRBJ2-7, with a tentative D call TRBD2 (5 bases). In DNA form, the CDR3 reads TGTGCCAGCAGTTCCGCCGGGCCTGGAGGAGTATACGAGCAGTACTTC. Its translation: CASSSAGPGGVYEQYF.